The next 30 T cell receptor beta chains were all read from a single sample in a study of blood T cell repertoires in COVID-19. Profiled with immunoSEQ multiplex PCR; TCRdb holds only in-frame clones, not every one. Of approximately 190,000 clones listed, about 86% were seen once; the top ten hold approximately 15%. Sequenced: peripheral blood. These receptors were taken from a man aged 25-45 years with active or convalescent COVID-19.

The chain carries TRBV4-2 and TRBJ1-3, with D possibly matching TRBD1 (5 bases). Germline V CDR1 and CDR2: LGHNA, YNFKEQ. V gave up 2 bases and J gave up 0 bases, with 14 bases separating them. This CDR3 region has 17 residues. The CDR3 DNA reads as TGTGCCAGCAGCCAATACCGGGGAGGGGACTCTGGAAACACCATATATTTT. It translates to CASSQYRGGDSGNTIYF.

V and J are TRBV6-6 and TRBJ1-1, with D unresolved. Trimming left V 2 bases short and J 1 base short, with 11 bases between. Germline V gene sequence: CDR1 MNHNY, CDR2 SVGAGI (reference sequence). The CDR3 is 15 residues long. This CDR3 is CASSYRPEGNTEAFF. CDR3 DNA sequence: TGTGCCAGCAGTTACCGCCCGGAGGGGAACACTGAAGCTTTCTTT.

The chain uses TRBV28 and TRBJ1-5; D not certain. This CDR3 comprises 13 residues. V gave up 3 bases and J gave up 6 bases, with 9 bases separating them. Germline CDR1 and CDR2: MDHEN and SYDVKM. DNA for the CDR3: TGTGCCAGCAGTTTCGGGGTTGGTCAGCCCCAGCATTTT. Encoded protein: CASSFGVGQPQHF.

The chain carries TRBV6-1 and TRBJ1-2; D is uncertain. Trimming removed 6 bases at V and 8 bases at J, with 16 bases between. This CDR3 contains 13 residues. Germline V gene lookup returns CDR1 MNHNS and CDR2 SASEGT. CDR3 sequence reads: CASSPPGVGGYTF. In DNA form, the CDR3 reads TGTGCCAGCAGCCCGCCCGGGGTGGGCGGCTACACCTTC.

CDR3 nucleotide sequence: TGTGCCAGTAGTACGACAGGGGGATGGACCGGGGAGCTGTTTTTT. Protein sequence: CASSTTGGWTGELFF. This sequence joins TRBV19 and TRBJ2-2, with TRBD1 identical over 9 bases. Per germline, CDR1 LNHDA and CDR2 SQIVND (reference sequence). The V gene end was trimmed by 4 bases and the J gene end by 5 bases; junction bases not matched to a gene: 5. The CDR3 consists of 15 residues.

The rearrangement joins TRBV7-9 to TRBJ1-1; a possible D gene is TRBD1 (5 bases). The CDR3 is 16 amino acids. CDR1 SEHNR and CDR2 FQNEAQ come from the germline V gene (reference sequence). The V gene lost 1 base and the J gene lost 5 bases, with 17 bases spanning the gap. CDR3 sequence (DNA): TGTGCCAGCAGCTTAGGGAGGGGACCCCCGGGAACTGAAGCTTTCTTT. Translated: CASSLGRGPPGTEAFF.

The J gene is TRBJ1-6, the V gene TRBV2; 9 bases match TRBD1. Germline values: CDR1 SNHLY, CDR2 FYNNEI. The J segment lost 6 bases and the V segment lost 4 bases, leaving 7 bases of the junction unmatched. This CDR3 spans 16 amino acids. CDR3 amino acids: CASSGDRVRPNSPLHF. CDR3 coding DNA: TGTGCCAGCAGTGGGGACAGGGTTAGGCCTAATTCACCCCTCCACTTT.

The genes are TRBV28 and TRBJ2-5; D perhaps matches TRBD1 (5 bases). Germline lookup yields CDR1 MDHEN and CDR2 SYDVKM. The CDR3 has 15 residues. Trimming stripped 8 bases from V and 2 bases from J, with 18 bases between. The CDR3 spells CASGRGWGDQETQYF. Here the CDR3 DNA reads TGTGCCAGCGGCCGAGGCTGGGGCGATCAAGAGACCCAGTACTTC.

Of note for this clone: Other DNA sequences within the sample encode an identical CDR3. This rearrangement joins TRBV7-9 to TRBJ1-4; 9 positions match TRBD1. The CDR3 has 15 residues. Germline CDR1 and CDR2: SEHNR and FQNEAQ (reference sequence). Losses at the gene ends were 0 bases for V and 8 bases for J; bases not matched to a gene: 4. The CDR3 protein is CASSLAGTGREKLFF. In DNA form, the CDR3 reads TGTGCCAGCAGCTTAGCGGGGACAGGGAGGGAAAAACTGTTTTTT.

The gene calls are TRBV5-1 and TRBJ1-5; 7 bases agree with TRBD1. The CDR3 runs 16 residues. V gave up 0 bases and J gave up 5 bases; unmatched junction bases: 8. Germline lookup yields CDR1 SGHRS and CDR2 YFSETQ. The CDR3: CASSLGSGGSYQPQHF. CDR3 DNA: TGCGCCAGCAGCTTGGGATCAGGGGGATCCTATCAGCCCCAGCATTTT.

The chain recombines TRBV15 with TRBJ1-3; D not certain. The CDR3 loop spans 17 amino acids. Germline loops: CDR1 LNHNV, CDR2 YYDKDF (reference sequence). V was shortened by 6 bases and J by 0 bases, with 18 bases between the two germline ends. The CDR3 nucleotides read TGTGCCACCAGTAGTACTTTGGACTTCTACTCTGGAAACACCATATATTTT. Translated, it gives CATSSTLDFYSGNTIYF.

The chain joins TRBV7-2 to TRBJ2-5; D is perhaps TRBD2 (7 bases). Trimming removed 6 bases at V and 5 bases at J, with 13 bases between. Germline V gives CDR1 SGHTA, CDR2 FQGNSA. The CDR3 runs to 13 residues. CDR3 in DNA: TGTGCCAGCAGAGCGCGGGGGCCGGAGACCCAGTACTTC. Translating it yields CASRARGPETQYF.

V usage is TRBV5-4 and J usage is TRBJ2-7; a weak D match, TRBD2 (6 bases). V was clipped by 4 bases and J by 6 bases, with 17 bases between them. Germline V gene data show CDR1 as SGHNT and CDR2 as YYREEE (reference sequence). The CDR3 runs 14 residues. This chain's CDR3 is CASSLGPGSIEQYF. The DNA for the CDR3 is TGTGCCAGCAGCCTAGGCCCCGGGAGTATCGAGCAGTACTTC.

The CDR3 loop reads CASSFNNEQFF. In DNA form, the CDR3 reads TGTGCCAGCAGTTTCAACAATGAGCAGTTCTTC. The chain is built from TRBV27 and TRBJ2-1; D gene unclear. Deletions cut 3 bases from V and 5 bases from J, with 2 bases between. CDR3 length: 11 amino acids. Per the germline V gene, CDR1 is MNHEY and CDR2 is SMNVEV (reference sequence).

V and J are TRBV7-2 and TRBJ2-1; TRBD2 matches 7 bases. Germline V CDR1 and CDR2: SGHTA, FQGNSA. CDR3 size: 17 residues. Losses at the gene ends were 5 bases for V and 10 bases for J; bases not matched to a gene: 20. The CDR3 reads CASSPLSTSFWGEEQFF. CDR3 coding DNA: TGTGCCAGCAGCCCTCTGTCGACTAGCTTCTGGGGTGAGGAGCAGTTCTTC.

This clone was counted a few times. Written as DNA, the CDR3 is TGTGCCAGCAGTCCTTTGGACAGGAACACTGAAGCTTTCTTT. Its translation is CASSPLDRNTEAFF. The chain recombines TRBV27 with TRBJ1-1, with D tentatively TRBD1 (6 bases). Germline V gene data show CDR1 as MNHEY and CDR2 as SMNVEV (reference sequence). The CDR3 runs to 14 residues. V lost 5 bases and J lost 1, with 11 bases in between.

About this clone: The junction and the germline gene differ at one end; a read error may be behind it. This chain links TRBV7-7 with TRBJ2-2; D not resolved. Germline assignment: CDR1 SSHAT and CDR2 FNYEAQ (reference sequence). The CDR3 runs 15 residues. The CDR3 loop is CASSLEIGNTGELFF. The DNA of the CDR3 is TGTGCTAGCAGCTTAGAGATCGGGAACACCGGGGAGCTGTTTTTT.

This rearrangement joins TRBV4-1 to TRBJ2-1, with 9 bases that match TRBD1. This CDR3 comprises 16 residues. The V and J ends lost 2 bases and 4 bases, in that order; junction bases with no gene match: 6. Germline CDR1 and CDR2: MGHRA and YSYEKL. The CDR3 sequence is CASSQLRTGDYNEQFF. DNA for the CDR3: TGCGCCAGCAGCCAACTCCGGACAGGGGATTACAATGAGCAGTTCTTC.

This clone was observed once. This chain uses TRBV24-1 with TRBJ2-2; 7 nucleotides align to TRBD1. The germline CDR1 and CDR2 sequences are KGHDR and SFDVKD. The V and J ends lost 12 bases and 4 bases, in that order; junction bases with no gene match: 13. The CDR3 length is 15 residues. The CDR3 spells CACQQTGIGTGELFF. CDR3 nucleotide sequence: TGTGCCTGCCAGCAGACAGGGATTGGCACCGGGGAGCTGTTTTTT.

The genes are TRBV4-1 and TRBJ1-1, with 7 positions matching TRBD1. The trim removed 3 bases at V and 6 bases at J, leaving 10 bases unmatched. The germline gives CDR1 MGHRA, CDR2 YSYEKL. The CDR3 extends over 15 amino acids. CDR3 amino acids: CASSHKTGTEAEAFF. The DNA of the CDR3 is TGCGCCAGCAGCCATAAGACAGGGACGGAGGCTGAAGCTTTCTTT.

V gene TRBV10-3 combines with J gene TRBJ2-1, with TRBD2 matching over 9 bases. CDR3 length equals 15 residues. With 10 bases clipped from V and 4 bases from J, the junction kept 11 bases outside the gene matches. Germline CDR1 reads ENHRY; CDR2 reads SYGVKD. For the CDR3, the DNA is TGTGCCACAAAGGATAGCGGGAGCGATTACAATGAGCAGTTCTTC. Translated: CATKDSGSDYNEQFF.

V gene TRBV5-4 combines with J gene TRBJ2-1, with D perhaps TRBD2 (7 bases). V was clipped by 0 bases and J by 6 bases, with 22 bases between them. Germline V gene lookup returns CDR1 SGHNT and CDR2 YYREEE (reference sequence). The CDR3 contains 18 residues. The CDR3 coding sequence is TGTGCCAGCAGCTTGGCCCTTCTGCGGGGGCCCTCTATCAATGAGCAGTTCTTC. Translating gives CASSLALLRGPSINEQFF.

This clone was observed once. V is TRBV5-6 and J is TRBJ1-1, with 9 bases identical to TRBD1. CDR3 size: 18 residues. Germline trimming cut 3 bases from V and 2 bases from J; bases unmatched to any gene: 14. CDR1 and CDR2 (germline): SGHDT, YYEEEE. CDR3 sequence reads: CASSWGKGQGGSNTEAFF. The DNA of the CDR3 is TGTGCCAGCAGCTGGGGAAAGGGACAGGGTGGGTCTAACACTGAAGCTTTCTTT.

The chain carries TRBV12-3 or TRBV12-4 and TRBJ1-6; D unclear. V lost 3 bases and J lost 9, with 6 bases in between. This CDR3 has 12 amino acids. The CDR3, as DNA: TGTGCCAGCAGTTTTTCGGTTTCACCCCTCCACTTT. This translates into CASSFSVSPLHF.

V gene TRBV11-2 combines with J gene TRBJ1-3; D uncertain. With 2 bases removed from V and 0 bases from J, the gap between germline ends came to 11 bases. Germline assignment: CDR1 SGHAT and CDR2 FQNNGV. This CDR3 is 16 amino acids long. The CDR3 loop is CASSLRRDVSGNTIYF. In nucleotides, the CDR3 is TGTGCCAGCAGCTTACGGAGGGATGTCTCTGGAAACACCATATATTTT.

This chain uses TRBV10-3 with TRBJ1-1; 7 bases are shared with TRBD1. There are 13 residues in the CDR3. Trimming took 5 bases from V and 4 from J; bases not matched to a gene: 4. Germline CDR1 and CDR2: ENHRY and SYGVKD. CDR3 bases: TGTGCCATCAGTCTACAGGGGACCACTGAAGCTTTCTTT. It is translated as CAISLQGTTEAFF.

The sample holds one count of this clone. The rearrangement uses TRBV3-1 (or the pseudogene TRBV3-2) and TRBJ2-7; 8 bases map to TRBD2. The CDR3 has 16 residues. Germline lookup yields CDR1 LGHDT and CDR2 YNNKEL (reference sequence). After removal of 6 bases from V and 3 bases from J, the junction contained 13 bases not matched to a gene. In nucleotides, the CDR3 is TGTGCCAGCAGTCTTCAGCCGGGACTAGACATCTACGAGCAGTACGTC. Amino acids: CASSLQPGLDIYEQYV.

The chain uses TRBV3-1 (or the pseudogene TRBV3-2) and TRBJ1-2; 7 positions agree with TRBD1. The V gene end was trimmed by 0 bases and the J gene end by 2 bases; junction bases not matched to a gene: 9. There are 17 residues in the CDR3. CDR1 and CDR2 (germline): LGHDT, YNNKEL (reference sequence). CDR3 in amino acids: CASSQDTPGQVNYGYTF. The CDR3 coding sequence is TGTGCCAGCAGCCAAGATACCCCTGGACAGGTAAACTATGGCTACACCTTC.

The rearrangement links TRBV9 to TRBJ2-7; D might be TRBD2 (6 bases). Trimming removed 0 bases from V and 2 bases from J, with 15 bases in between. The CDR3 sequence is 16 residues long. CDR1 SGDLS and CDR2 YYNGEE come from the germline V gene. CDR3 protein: CASSVVWDSYPYEQYF. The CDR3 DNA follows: TGTGCCAGCAGCGTAGTTTGGGACTCCTATCCCTACGAGCAGTACTTC. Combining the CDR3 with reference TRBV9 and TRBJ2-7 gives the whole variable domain DSGVTQTPKHLITATGQRVTLRCSPRSGDLSVYWYQQSLDQGLQFLIQYYNGEERAKGNILERFSAQQFPDLHSELNLSSLELGDSALYFCASSVVWDSYPYEQYFGPGTRLTVT.

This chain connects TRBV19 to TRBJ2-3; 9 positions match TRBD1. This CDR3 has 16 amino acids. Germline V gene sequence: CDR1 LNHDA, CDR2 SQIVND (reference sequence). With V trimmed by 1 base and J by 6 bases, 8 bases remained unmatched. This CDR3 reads CASSIGGGTGRDTQYF. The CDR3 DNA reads TGTGCCAGTAGTATAGGGGGTGGGACAGGGAGGGATACGCAGTATTTT.